What follows are 2 T cell receptor beta chains derived from one specimen sequenced in a study of cytomegalovirus exposure and HLA in healthy donors. In the PCR, 60 Vbeta and 13 Jbeta primers were used. TCRdb's copy holds only in-frame clones and misses some; the assay was immunoSEQ multiplex PCR. The data show 100,000 to 120,000 clones, with approximately 79% seen just once and roughly 6% held by the top ten. Sequenced material: PBMCs. These receptors all come from a man between 25 and 39 years old in good health and CMV-seropositive.

The V gene is TRBV7-2, the J gene TRBJ2-7; D may be TRBD2 (5 bases). The germline V and J ends were trimmed by 0 bases and 3 bases, with 9 bases remaining between them. From germline, CDR1 is SGHTA and CDR2 FQGNSA. This CDR3 comprises 14 residues. The CDR3 is CASSLAAGDYEQYF. CDR3 coding DNA: TGTGCCAGCAGCTTAGCGGCGGGCGACTACGAGCAGTACTTC.

The rearrangement links TRBV19 to TRBJ2-3, with 10 bases identical to TRBD2. CDR3 length equals 16 residues. Unmatched junction bases numbered 3, after V lost 3 bases and J lost 0 bases. Looked up from germline, CDR1 is LNHDA and CDR2 is SQIVND (reference sequence). The CDR3 loop reads CASSIRTSGSTDTQYF. As DNA, the CDR3 is TGTGCCAGTAGTATCCGGACTAGCGGTAGCACAGATACGCAGTATTTT.